Below, 13 T cell receptor beta chains from the same sample are listed, as sequenced in a study of T cell changes during pregnancy in multiple sclerosis. Sequenced by immunoSEQ multiplex PCR; TCRdb stores in-frame clones only, minus some. The sample yields approximately 52,000 clones, 92% seen once. The sample was CD4+ T cells from peripheral blood mononuclear cells, taken in the second trimester of pregnancy. All receptors derive from a female donor in good health, enrolled as a control in a pregnancy study.

The chain joins TRBV28 to TRBJ1-2; perhaps TRBD1 as D (5 bases). Germline CDR1 reads MDHEN; CDR2 reads SYDVKM. Trimming took off 6 bases at V and 5 bases at J, with 16 bases between the two ends. This CDR3 is built from 14 residues. CDR3 loop: CASSSGSKGYGYTF. The CDR3 nucleotides read TGTGCCAGCAGCTCAGGTTCCAAGGGGTATGGCTACACCTTC.

V is TRBV28 and J is TRBJ2-1; TRBD2 matches at 11 bases. Germline V CDR1 and CDR2: MDHEN, SYDVKM. The CDR3 is 16 amino acids. V was clipped by 5 bases and J by 7 bases; unmatched bases: 10. For the CDR3, the DNA is TGTGCCAGCAGTCTACCAGGACTAGCGGGCGTGAATGAGCAGTTCTTC. Translation: CASSLPGLAGVNEQFF.

The chain combines TRBV11-2 with TRBJ2-7; 9 bases line up with TRBD2. The CDR3 extends over 15 amino acids. V lost 1 base and J lost 5; bases outside the gene matches: 6. From germline, CDR1 is SGHAT and CDR2 FQNNGV. CDR3 DNA: TGTGCCAGCAGCTTAGTTGGGACTAGCCGGGACGAGCAGTACTTC. Its protein product is CASSLVGTSRDEQYF. Drawing the rest from reference TRBV11-2 and TRBJ2-7, the complete variable domain is EAGVAQSPRYKIIEKRQSVAFWCNPISGHATLYWYQQILGQGPKLLIQFQNNGVVDDSQLPKDRFSAERLKGVDSTLKIQPAKLEDSAVYLCASSLVGTSRDEQYFGPGTRLTVT.

The chain is built from TRBV6-1 and TRBJ2-2; TRBD1 agrees at 7 bases. The CDR3 consists of 12 residues. Germline-derived CDR1 and CDR2 are MNHNS and SASEGT. With 9 bases clipped from V and 7 bases from J, the junction kept 5 bases outside the gene matches. The CDR3 here is CASKTGHGELFF. The DNA for the CDR3 is TGTGCCAGTAAGACAGGGCACGGGGAGCTGTTTTTT.

The rearrangement uses TRBV30 and TRBJ1-2; TRBD1 is a possible D gene (6 bases). The CDR3 is made up of 14 amino acids. Trimming left V 0 bases short and J 2 bases short, with 10 bases between. The germline gives CDR1 GTSNPN, CDR2 SVGIG (reference sequence). In DNA, the CDR3 is TGTGCCTGGAGTGTAGGGGGACCGAACTATGGCTACACCTTC. This encodes CAWSVGGPNYGYTF.

The chain joins TRBV7-8 to TRBJ2-7; TRBD1 matches at 8 bases. With 1 base clipped from V and 3 bases from J, the junction kept 2 bases outside the gene matches. This CDR3 has 14 amino acids. The germline CDR1 and CDR2 sequences are SGHVS and FQNEAQ. Written as DNA, the CDR3 is TGTGCCAGCAGCTTAGTTGGGACAGGCTACGAGCAGTACTTC. This gives the protein CASSLVGTGYEQYF.

This sequence joins TRBV6-5 and TRBJ2-7; D unresolved. Germline V gene data show CDR1 as MNHEY and CDR2 as SVGAGI. This CDR3 region has 13 residues. V was shortened by 5 bases and J by 5 bases, with 13 bases between the two germline ends. CDR3 DNA sequence: TGTGCCAGCAGTCAGCGTTCTTCCAACGAGCAGTACTTC. Translation: CASSQRSSNEQYF.

This clone occurred once. V gene TRBV9 combines with J gene TRBJ1-3, with D maybe TRBD1 (6 bases). The CDR3 length is 17 residues. CDR1 and CDR2 from the germline V gene are SGDLS and YYNGEE. Trimming removed 4 bases from V and 0 bases from J, with 17 bases in between. The CDR3 region has the DNA TGTGCCAGCAGCCCCCCACGGGGGGGCTACTCTGGAAACACCATATATTTT. It is translated as CASSPPRGGYSGNTIYF.

The gene calls are TRBV28 and TRBJ1-2; possible D gene TRBD1, 6 bases. The CDR3 length is 11 residues. Germline CDR1 and CDR2: MDHEN and SYDVKM. Trimming cost V 7 bases and J 8 bases, with 11 bases left between them. In DNA, the CDR3 is TGTGCCAGCAAAGGACAGTACGGCTACACCTTC. This encodes CASKGQYGYTF.

The V and J genes are TRBV29-1 and TRBJ2-3; TRBD2 agrees at 8 bases. The CDR3 has 14 residues. The germline V gene has CDR1 SQVTM and CDR2 ANQGSEA. Germline trimming cut 8 bases from V and 2 bases from J; bases unmatched to any gene: 9. The CDR3 DNA sequence: TGCAGCTTGGAAGCGGGAGTCATCACAGATACGCAGTATTTT. Its translation: CSLEAGVITDTQYF.

The genes are TRBV5-1 and TRBJ2-7; a possible D gene is TRBD2 (7 bases). V lost 0 bases, J lost 2 bases, and 12 bases lay in between. CDR3 length equals 15 residues. The V gene's germline CDR1 is SGHRS and CDR2 YFSETQ. The CDR3 region has the DNA TGCGCCAGCAGCTTGGGATCGGGGGGCACCTACGAGCAGTACTTC. Encoded protein: CASSLGSGGTYEQYF.

The genes are TRBV5-4 and TRBJ2-7; weak D call: TRBD2 (5 bases). The CDR3 contains 13 residues. The germline gives CDR1 SGHNT, CDR2 YYREEE (reference sequence). V was pared by 4 bases and J by 6 bases, with 14 bases between. The CDR3 region has the DNA TGTGCCAGCAGCAAAGGAGAAGGGAGCGAGCAGTACTTC. It codes for CASSKGEGSEQYF.

The genes are TRBV4-1 and TRBJ2-5; D is unclear. This CDR3 is 13 amino acids long. In germline, CDR1 is MGHRA, CDR2 YSYEKL. V lost 2 bases and J 5 bases, leaving 9 bases between the germline ends. The CDR3 coding sequence is TGCGCCAGCAGCCAATTTCTCCCGGAGACCCAGTACTTC. As protein: CASSQFLPETQYF.